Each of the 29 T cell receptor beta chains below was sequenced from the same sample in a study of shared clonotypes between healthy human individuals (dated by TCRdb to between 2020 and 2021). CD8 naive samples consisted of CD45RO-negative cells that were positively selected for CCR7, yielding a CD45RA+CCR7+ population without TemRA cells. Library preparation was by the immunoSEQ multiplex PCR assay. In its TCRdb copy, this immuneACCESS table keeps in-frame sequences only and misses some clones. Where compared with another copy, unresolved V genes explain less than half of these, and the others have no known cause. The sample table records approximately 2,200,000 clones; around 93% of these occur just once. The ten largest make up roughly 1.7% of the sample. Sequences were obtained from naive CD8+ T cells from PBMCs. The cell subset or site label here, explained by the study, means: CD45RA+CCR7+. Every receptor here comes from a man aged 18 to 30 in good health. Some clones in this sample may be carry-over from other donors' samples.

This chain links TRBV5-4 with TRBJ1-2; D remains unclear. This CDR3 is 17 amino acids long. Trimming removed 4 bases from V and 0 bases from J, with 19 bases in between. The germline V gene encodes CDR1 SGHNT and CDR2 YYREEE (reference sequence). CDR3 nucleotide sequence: TGTGCCAGCAGCCCCACCACTGGCGGCCATCCTAACTATGGCTACACCTTC. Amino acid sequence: CASSPTTGGHPNYGYTF.

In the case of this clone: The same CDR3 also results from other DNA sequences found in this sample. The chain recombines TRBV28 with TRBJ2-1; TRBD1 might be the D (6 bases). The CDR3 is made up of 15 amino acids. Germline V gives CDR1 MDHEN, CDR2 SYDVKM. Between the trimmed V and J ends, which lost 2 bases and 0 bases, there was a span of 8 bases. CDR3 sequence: CASSLGQTSYNEQFF. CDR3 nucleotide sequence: TGTGCCAGCAGTTTAGGACAGACCTCCTACAATGAGCAGTTCTTC. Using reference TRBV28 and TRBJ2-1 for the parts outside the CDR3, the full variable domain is DVKVTQSSRYLVKRTGEKVFLECVQDMDHENMFWYRQDPGLGLRLIYFSYDVKMKEKGDIPEGYSVSREKKERFSLILESASTNQTSMYLCASSLGQTSYNEQFFGPGTRLTVL.

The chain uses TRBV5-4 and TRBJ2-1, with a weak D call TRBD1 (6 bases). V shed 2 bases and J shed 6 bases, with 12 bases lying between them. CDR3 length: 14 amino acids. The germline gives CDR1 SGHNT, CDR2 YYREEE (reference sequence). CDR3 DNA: TGTGCCAGCAGCTTCAGGGGAAAGAGCAATGAGCAGTTCTTC. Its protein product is CASSFRGKSNEQFF.

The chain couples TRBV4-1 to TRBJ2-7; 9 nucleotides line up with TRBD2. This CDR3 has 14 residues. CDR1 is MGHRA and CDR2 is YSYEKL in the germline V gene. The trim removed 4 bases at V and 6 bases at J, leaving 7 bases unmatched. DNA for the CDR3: TGCGCCAGCAGCCCCATAGGACTAGCGCGCGAGCAGTACTTC. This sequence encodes CASSPIGLAREQYF.

CDR3 sequence (DNA): TGTGCCAGCCAATACAATGAGCAGTTCTTC. This sequence encodes CASQYNEQFF. This chain uses TRBV6-1 with TRBJ2-1, with D uncertain. Deletions cut 8 bases from V and 4 bases from J, with 3 bases between. CDR3 length: 10 residues. Germline V gene sequence: CDR1 MNHNS, CDR2 SASEGT.

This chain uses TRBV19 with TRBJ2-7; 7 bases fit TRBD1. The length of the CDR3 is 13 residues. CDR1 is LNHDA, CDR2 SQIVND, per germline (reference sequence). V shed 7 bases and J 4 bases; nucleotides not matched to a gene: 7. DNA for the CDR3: TGTGCCAGTACCGGACACAGGGGTTACGAGCAGTACTTC. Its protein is CASTGHRGYEQYF.

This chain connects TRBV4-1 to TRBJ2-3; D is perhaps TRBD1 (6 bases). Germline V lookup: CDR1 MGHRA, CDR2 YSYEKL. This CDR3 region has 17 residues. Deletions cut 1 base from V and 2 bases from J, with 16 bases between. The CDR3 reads CASSQVYLDSHTDTQYF. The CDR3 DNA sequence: TGCGCCAGCAGCCAAGTCTATTTGGACAGCCACACAGATACGCAGTATTTT.

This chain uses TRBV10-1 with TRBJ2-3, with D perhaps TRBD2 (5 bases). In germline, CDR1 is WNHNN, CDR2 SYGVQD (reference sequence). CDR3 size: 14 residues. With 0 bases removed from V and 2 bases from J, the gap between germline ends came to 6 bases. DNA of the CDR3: TGCGCCAGCAGTGAGTCGAGGGTCACAGATACGCAGTATTTT. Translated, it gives CASSESRVTDTQYF.

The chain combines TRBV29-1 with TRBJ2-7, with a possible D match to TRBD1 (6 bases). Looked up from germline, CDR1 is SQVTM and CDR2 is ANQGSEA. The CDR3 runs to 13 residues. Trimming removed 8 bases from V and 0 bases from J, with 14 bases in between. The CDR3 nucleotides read TGCAGCATAAGACAGGACACCTCCTACGAGCAGTACTTC. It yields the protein CSIRQDTSYEQYF.

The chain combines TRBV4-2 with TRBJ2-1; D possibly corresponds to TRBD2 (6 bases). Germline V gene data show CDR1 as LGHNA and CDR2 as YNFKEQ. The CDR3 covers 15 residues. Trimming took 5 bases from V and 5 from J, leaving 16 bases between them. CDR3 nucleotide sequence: TGTGCCAGCAGCACCAGGGAGGTTGGTAACAATGAGCAGTTCTTC. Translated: CASSTREVGNNEQFF.

CDR3 sequence (DNA): TGTGCCAGCAGTTCCGGGCCCCGATTCGTTTGGCCCCAGCATTTT. Its translation is CASSSGPRFVWPQHF. The gene calls are TRBV27 and TRBJ1-5, with no clear D. V was cut by 4 bases and J by 9 bases, with 19 bases left in between. In germline, CDR1 is MNHEY, CDR2 SMNVEV (reference sequence). This CDR3 spans 15 amino acids.

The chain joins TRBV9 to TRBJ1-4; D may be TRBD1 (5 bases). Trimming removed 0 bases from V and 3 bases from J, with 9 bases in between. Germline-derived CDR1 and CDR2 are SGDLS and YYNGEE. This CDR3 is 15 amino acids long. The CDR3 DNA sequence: TGTGCCAGCAGCGTAGGAGGGGTCGCTAATGAAAAACTGTTTTTT. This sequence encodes CASSVGGVANEKLFF.

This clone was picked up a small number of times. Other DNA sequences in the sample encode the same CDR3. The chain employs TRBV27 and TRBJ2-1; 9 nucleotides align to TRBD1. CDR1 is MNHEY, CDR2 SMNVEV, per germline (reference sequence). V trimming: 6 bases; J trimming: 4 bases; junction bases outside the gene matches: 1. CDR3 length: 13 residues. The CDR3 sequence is CASRDRGYNEQFF. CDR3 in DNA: TGTGCCAGCAGGGACAGGGGTTACAATGAGCAGTTCTTC.

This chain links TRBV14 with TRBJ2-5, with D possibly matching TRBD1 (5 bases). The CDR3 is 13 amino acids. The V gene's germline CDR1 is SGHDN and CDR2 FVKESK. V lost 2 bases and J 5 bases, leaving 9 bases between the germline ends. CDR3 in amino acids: CASSQLKGETQYF. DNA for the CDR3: TGTGCCAGCAGCCAATTGAAGGGGGAGACCCAGTACTTC. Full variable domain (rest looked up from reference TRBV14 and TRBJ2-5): EAGVTQFPSHSVIEKGQTVTLRCDPISGHDNLYWYRRVMGKEIKFLLHFVKESKQDESGMPNNRFLAERTGGTYSTLKVQPAELEDSGVYFCASSQLKGETQYFGPGTRLLVL.

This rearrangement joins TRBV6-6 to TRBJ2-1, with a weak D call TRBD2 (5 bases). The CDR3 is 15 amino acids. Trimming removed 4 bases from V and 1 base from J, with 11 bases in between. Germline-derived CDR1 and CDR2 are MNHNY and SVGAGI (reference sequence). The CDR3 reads CASSWKGDSYNEQFF. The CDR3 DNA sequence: TGTGCCAGCAGTTGGAAGGGAGATTCCTACAATGAGCAGTTCTTC.

CDR3 nucleotide sequence: TGTGCCTGGGGCTCGGGACTAGCGGGAGTTTGGGAGCAGTTCTTC. Protein product: CAWGSGLAGVWEQFF. V is TRBV30 and J is TRBJ2-1, with 14 positions matching TRBD2. J lost 10 bases, V lost 5 bases, and 10 bases had no gene match. Germline CDR1 is GTSNPN and CDR2 is SVGIG (reference sequence). The CDR3 consists of 15 residues.

CDR3 loop: CASSQDLGYNEQFF. CDR3 DNA sequence: TGCGCCAGCAGCCAAGATCTCGGGTACAATGAGCAGTTCTTC. This chain joins TRBV4-1 and TRBJ2-1; D is uncertain. This CDR3 comprises 14 residues. V gave up 0 bases and J gave up 4 bases, with 7 bases separating them. Germline CDR1 is MGHRA and CDR2 is YSYEKL.

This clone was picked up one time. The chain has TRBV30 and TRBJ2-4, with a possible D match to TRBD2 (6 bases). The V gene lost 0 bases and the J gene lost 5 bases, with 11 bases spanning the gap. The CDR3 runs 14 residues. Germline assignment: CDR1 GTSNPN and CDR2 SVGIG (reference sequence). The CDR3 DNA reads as TGTGCCTGGAGTGTACGGGGGACGGAAAACATTCAGTACTTC. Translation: CAWSVRGTENIQYF.

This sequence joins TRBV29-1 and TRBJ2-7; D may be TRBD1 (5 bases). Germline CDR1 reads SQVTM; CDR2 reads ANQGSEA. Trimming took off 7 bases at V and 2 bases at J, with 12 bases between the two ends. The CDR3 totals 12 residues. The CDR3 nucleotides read TGCAGCGACCGGACATCAGCCTACGAGCAGTACTTC. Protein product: CSDRTSAYEQYF.

In DNA form, the CDR3 reads TGTGCCAGCATGGGGGACCCCTACGAGCAGTACTTC. It is translated as CASMGDPYEQYF. The chain links TRBV19 to TRBJ2-7; D is possibly TRBD1 or TRBD2 (5 bases each). The CDR3 is made up of 12 amino acids. Germline V CDR1 and CDR2: LNHDA, SQIVND (reference sequence). Deletions cut 9 bases from V and 2 bases from J, with 11 bases between.

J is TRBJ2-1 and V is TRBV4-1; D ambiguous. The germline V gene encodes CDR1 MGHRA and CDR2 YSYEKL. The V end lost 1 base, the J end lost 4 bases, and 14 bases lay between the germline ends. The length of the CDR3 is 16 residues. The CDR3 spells CASSQGEVGSYNEQFF. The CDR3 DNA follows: TGCGCCAGCAGCCAAGGAGAGGTAGGATCATACAATGAGCAGTTCTTC.

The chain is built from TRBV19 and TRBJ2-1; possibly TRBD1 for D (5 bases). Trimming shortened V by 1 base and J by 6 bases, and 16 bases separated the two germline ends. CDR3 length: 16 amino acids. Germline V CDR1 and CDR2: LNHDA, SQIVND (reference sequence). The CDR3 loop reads CASSIAGHPLSNEQFF. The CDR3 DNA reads TGTGCCAGTAGTATAGCTGGACACCCGTTGAGCAATGAGCAGTTCTTC.

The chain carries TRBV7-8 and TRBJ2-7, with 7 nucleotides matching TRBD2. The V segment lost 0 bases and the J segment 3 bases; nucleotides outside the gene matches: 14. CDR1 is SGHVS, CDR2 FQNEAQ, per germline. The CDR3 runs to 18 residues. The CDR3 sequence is CASSLALEGGRPSYEQYF. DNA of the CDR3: TGTGCCAGCAGCTTAGCGTTGGAGGGAGGGCGACCGAGCTACGAGCAGTACTTC.

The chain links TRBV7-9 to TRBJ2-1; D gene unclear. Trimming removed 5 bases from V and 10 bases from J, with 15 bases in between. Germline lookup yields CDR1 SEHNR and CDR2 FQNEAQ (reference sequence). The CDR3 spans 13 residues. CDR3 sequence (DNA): TGTGCCAGCAGCCCACCAGTGGGTTTCGAGCAGTTCTTC. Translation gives CASSPPVGFEQFF.

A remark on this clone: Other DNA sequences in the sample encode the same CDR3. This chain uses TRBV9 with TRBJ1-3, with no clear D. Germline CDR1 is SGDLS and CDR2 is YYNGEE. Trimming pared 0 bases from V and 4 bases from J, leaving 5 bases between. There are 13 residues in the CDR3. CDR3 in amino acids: CASSVGSGNTIYF. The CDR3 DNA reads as TGTGCCAGCAGCGTAGGGTCCGGAAACACCATATATTTT.

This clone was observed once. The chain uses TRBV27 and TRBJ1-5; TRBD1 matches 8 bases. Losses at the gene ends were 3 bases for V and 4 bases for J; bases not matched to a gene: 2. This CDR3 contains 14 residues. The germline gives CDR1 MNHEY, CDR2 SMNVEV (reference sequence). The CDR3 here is CASSLDRVNQPQHF. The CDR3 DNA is TGTGCCAGCAGTTTGGACAGGGTAAATCAGCCCCAGCATTTT.

In nucleotides, the CDR3 is TGTGCCAGCAGCCCTTTTGTCACAGGAAACTATGGCTACACCTTC. Translated, it gives CASSPFVTGNYGYTF. This chain connects TRBV14 to TRBJ1-2; a weak D match, TRBD1 (5 bases). The CDR3 covers 15 residues. The germline CDR1 and CDR2 sequences are SGHDN and FVKESK. V gave up 4 bases and J gave up 2 bases, with 14 bases separating them.

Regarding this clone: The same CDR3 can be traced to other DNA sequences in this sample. The CDR3 sequence is CASSQGSNTGELFF. The DNA for the CDR3 is TGCGCCAGCAGCCAAGGGTCGAACACCGGGGAGCTGTTTTTT. The genes are TRBV4-3 and TRBJ2-2; D remains unclear. Germline V gene data show CDR1 as LGHNA and CDR2 as YSLEER. This CDR3 is 14 amino acids long. V was trimmed by 1 base and J by 0 bases, leaving 3 bases between them.

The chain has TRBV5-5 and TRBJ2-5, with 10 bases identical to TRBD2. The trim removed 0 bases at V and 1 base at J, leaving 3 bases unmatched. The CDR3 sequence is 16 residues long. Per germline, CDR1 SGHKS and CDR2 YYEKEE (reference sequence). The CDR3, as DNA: TGTGCCAGCAGCTTGGTACTAGCGGGACTCCAAGAGACCCAGTACTTC. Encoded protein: CASSLVLAGLQETQYF.